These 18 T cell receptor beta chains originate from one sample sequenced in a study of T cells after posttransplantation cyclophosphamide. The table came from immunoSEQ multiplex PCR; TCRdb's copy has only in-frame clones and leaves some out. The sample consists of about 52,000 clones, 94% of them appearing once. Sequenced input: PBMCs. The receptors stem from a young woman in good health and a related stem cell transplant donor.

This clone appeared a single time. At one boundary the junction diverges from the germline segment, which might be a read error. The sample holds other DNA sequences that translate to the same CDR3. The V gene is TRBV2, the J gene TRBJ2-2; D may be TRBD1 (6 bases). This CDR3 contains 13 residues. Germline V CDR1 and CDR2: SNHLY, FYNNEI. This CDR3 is CASTGAITGELFF. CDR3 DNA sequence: TGTGCCAGCACAGGGGCGATCACCGGGGAACTGTTTTTT.

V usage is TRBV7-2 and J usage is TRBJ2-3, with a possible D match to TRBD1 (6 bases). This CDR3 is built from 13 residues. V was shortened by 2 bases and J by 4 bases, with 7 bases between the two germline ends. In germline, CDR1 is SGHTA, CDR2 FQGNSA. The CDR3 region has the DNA TGTGCCAGCAGCTTATCAGGGGCAGATACGCAGTATTTT. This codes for CASSLSGADTQYF. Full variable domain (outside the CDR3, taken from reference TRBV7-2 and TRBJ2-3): GAGVSQSPSNKVTEKGKDVELRCDPISGHTALYWYRQSLGQGLEFLIYFQGNSAPDKSGLPSDRFSAERTGGSVSTLTIQRTQQEDSAVYLCASSLSGADTQYFGPGTRLTVL.

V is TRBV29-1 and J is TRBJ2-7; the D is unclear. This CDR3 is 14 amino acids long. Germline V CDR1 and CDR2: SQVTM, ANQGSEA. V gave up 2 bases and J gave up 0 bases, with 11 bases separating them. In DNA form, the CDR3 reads TGCAGCGTTGAAACCCGGTCCCGCTCCTACGAGCAGTACTTC. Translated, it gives CSVETRSRSYEQYF.

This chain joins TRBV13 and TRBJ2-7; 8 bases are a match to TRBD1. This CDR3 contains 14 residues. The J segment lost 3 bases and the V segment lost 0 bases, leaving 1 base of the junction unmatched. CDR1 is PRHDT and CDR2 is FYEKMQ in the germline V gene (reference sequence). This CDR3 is CASSLGDRGYEQYF. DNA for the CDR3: TGTGCCAGCAGCTTAGGCGACAGGGGCTACGAGCAGTACTTC.

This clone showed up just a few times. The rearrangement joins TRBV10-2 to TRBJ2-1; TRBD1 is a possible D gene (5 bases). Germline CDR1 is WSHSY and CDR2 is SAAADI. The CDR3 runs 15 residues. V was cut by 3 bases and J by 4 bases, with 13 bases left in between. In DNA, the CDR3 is TGCGCCAGCAGTGAATCCGAGACAGCTTACAATGAGCAGTTCTTC. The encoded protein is CASSESETAYNEQFF.

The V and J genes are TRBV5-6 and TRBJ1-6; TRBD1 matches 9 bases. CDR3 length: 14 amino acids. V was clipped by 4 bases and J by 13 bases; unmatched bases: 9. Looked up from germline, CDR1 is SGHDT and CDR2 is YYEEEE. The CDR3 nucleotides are TGTGCCAGCAGCCCCGGACAGGGGATCCTTCCCCTCCACTTT. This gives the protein CASSPGQGILPLHF.

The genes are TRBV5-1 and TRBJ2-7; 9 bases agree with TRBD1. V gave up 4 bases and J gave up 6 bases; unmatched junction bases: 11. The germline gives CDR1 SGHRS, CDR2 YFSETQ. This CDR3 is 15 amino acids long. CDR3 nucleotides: TGCGCCAGCAGCAGGGGCAGGGACAGGGTAGGCGAGCAGTACTTC. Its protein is CASSRGRDRVGEQYF.

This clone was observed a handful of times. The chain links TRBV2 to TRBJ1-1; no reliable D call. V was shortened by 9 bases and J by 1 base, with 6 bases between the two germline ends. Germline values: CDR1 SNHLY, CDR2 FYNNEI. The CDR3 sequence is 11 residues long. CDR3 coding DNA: TGTGCCAGGGCTTCGAACACTGAAGCTTTCTTT. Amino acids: CARASNTEAFF.

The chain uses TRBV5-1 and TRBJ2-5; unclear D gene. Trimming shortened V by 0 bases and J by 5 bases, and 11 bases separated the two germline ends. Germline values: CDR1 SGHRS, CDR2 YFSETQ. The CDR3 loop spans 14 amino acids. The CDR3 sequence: CASSLAGQRETQYF. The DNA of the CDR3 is TGCGCCAGCAGCTTGGCCGGCCAGAGGGAGACCCAGTACTTC.

Here the CDR3 DNA reads TGTGCCAGCAGCGTAGCAGCAGGGGGTAACTATGGCTACACCTTC. Translating gives CASSVAAGGNYGYTF. The chain uses TRBV9 and TRBJ1-2, with 7 bases lining up with TRBD1. V was clipped by 0 bases and J by 1 base; unmatched bases: 3. Germline CDR1 SGDLS, CDR2 YYNGEE. The CDR3 extends over 15 amino acids.

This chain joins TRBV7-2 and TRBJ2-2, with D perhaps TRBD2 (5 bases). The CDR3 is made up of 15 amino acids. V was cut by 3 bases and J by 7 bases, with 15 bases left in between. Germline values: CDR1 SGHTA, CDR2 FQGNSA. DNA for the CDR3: TGTGCCAGCAGCTTGAGGCTAGCTCAAGGCGGGGAGCTGTTTTTT. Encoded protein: CASSLRLAQGGELFF.

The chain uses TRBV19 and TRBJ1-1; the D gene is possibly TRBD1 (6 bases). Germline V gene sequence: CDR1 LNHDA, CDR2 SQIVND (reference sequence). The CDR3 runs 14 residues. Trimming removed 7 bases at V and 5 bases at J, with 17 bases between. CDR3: CASISKAGVTEAFF. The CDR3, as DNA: TGTGCCAGTATTTCGAAGGCAGGGGTGACTGAAGCTTTCTTT. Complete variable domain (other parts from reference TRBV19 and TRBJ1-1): DGGITQSPKYLFRKEGQNVTLSCEQNLNHDAMYWYRQDPGQGLRLIYYSQIVNDFQKGDIAEGYSVSREKKESFPLTVTSAQKNPTAFYLCASISKAGVTEAFFGQGTRLTVV.

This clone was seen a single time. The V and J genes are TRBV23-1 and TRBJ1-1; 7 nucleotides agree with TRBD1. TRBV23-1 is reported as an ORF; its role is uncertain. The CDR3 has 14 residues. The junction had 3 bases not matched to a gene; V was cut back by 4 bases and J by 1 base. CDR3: CASSLRDRNTEAFF. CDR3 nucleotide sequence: TGCGCCAGCAGTCTAAGGGACAGGAACACTGAAGCTTTCTTT.

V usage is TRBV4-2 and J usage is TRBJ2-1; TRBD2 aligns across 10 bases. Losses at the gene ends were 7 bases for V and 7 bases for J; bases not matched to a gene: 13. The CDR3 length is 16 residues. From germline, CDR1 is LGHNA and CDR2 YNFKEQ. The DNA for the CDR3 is TGTGCCAGCACCCATGAGCGGGGGGGCCGGCGGAATGAGCAGTTCTTC. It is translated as CASTHERGGRRNEQFF.

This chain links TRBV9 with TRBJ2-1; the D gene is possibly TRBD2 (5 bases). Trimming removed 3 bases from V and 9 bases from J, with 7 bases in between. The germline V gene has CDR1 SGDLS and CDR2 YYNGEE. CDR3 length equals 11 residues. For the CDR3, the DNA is TGTGCCAGCAGCGAAAGCGGTGAGCAGTTCTTC. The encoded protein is CASSESGEQFF.

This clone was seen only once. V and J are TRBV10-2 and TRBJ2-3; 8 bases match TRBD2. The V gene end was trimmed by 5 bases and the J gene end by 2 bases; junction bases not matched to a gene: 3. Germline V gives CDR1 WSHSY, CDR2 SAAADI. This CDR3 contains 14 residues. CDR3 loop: CASSLAGTTDTQYF. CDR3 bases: TGCGCCAGCAGTTTAGCGGGGACCACAGATACGCAGTATTTT.

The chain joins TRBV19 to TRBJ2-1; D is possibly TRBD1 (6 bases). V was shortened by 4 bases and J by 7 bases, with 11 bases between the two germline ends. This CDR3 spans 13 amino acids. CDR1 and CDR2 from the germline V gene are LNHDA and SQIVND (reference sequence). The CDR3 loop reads CASSTQGGNEQFF. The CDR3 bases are TGTGCCAGTAGTACTCAAGGGGGAAATGAGCAGTTCTTC.

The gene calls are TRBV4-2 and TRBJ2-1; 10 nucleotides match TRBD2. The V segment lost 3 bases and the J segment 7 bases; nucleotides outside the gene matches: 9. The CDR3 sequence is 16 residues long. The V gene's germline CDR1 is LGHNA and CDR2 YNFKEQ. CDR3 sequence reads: CASSHPPGLASNEQFF. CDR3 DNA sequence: TGTGCCAGCAGCCACCCACCGGGACTAGCGTCAAATGAGCAGTTCTTC.